Below, 12 T cell receptor beta chains from the same sample are listed, as sequenced in a study of long-term antiretroviral therapy in people with HIV. Version v3.0 of the immunoSEQ assay ran at survey level. Method: immunoSEQ multiplex PCR; TCRdb's copy keeps in-frame clones and lacks some. The profile shows 35,000 to 40,000 clones, 85% to 95% of them singletons. The sequenced sample was unsorted PBMCs, obtained 4.1 years after starting antiretroviral therapy. The receptors derive from a woman aged 45 to 65 with HIV.

The chain links TRBV5-1 to TRBJ2-5; 11 nucleotides match TRBD1. J gave up 4 bases and V 2 bases, and 4 bases lay outside the gene matches. Germline CDR1 and CDR2: SGHRS and YFSETQ. This CDR3 has 15 amino acids. This chain's CDR3 is CASSFGTGGVETQYF. CDR3 bases: TGCGCCAGCAGCTTTGGGACAGGGGGAGTAGAGACCCAGTACTTC.

The CDR3 is CASSFRGQNTEAFF. CDR3 bases: TGTGCCAGCAGTTTTAGGGGCCAGAACACTGAAGCTTTCTTT. The chain combines TRBV6-6 with TRBJ1-1; possible D gene TRBD1, 5 bases. Trimming cost V 4 bases and J 1 base, with 10 bases left between them. The germline gives CDR1 MNHNY, CDR2 SVGAGI (reference sequence). The CDR3 length is 14 residues.

This CDR3 is CASSYSMNTEAFF. DNA of the CDR3: TGTGCCAGCAGTTATTCCATGAACACTGAAGCTTTCTTT. This chain links TRBV6-5 with TRBJ1-1; D call uncertain. Between the trimmed V and J ends, which lost 3 bases and 0 bases, there was a span of 5 bases. The CDR3 sequence is 13 residues long. The V gene's germline CDR1 is MNHEY and CDR2 SVGAGI.

This rearrangement joins TRBV30 to TRBJ2-7, with 7 bases that match TRBD2. The J segment lost 0 bases and the V segment lost 4 bases, leaving 15 bases of the junction unmatched. Germline assignment: CDR1 GTSNPN and CDR2 SVGIG (reference sequence). This CDR3 region has 17 residues. The CDR3 region has the DNA TGTGCCTGGATTGGGGGGGGAAGAAGTCGGAGCTCCTACGAGCAGTACTTC. It specifies CAWIGGGRSRSSYEQYF. Variable domain in full (rest from reference TRBV30 and TRBJ2-7): SQTIHQWPATLVQPVGSPLSLECTVEGTSNPNLYWYRQAAGRGLQLLFYSVGIGQISSEVPQNLSASRPQDRQFILSSKKLLLSDSGFYLCAWIGGGRSRSSYEQYFGPGTRLTVT.

The chain links TRBV7-8 to TRBJ2-6; 10 nucleotides match TRBD1. The junction had 7 bases not matched to a gene; V was cut back by 5 bases and J by 0 bases. CDR3 length: 18 residues. CDR1 and CDR2 (germline): SGHVS, FQNEAQ. The CDR3: CASSARDRGSSGANVLTF. DNA for the CDR3: TGTGCCAGCAGCGCAAGGGACAGGGGAAGCTCTGGGGCCAACGTCCTGACTTTC.

The chain has TRBV9 and TRBJ1-1; D ambiguous. This CDR3 spans 14 amino acids. The germline CDR1 and CDR2 sequences are SGDLS and YYNGEE. V dropped 0 bases and J dropped 1 base, with 7 bases sitting between them. DNA for the CDR3: TGTGCCAGCAGCGTAGTAGGGCCGAACACTGAAGCTTTCTTT. This codes for CASSVVGPNTEAFF.

CDR3 protein: CASSSHLTLGGTEAFF. The CDR3 DNA is TGTGCCAGCAGTTCCCACTTGACCTTAGGTGGCACTGAAGCTTTCTTT. J is TRBJ1-1 and V is TRBV2; D gene unclear. Trimming took off 5 bases at V and 4 bases at J, with 20 bases between the two ends. CDR3 length equals 16 residues. Germline values: CDR1 SNHLY, CDR2 FYNNEI.

The rearrangement uses TRBV5-1 and TRBJ2-5; 10 positions match TRBD2. Trimming at V came to 6 bases and at J to 3 bases, leaving 5 bases not matched to a gene. The CDR3 sequence is 14 residues long. Germline CDR1 reads SGHRS; CDR2 reads YFSETQ. CDR3 loop: CASNSGGAEETQYF. As DNA, the CDR3 is TGCGCCAGCAACAGCGGGGGGGCAGAAGAGACCCAGTACTTC.

V gene TRBV5-4 combines with J gene TRBJ2-7, with 9 bases aligning to TRBD1. Looked up from germline, CDR1 is SGHNT and CDR2 is YYREEE (reference sequence). The CDR3 spans 15 residues. V was pared by 3 bases and J by 6 bases, with 10 bases of the junction left unmatched. The CDR3 region is CASSSEPQGASEQYF. The CDR3, as DNA: TGTGCCAGCAGCTCAGAGCCACAGGGGGCAAGCGAGCAGTACTTC.

The chain couples TRBV4-3 to TRBJ2-3; no definite D call. V was pared by 0 bases and J by 2 bases, with 6 bases between. Germline V lookup: CDR1 LGHNA, CDR2 YSLEER. The CDR3 totals 14 residues. CDR3 sequence (DNA): TGCGCCAGCAGCCAAGACAGGACCACAGATACGCAGTATTTT. Its translation: CASSQDRTTDTQYF.

The J gene is TRBJ1-2, the V gene TRBV6-4, with D perhaps matching TRBD1 (5 bases). The CDR3 sequence is 11 residues long. V gave up 5 bases and J gave up 11 bases, with 12 bases separating them. In germline, CDR1 is MRHNA, CDR2 SNTAGT. The CDR3: CASSSGRGYTF. The CDR3 nucleotides read TGTGCCAGCAGTTCAGGGCGAGGGTACACCTTC.

The rearrangement links TRBV11-2 to TRBJ2-1; perhaps D is TRBD1 or TRBD2 (5 bases each). Looked up from germline, CDR1 is SGHAT and CDR2 is FQNNGV. The CDR3 runs to 14 residues. The ends were cut back, 1 base at V and 5 bases at J, with 9 bases in the middle. The CDR3 DNA reads as TGTGCCAGCAGCTTAGGGGGGAATGACAATGAGCAGTTCTTC. Translated: CASSLGGNDNEQFF.